A selection of T cell receptor beta chains follows, all from one sample in a study of Graves' ophthalmopathy and Graves' hyperthyroidism. In TCRdb, the multiplex PCR reads were re-called with MiXCR into one record per CDR3 protein. The sample yields around 170,000 distinct CDR3 sequences, 30% to 45% seen once. Sequencing was carried out using peripheral blood. These receptors all come from a woman aged 40 to 49 with Graves' ophthalmopathy. CDR3s include the opening cysteine and the closing phenylalanine or tryptophan. The D gene is left open where the match is weak. Rows may omit the clone size; those that give it use once, few, many or a size class.

>-|many|TRBJ1-5|TRBV6-5
CASSLIGVRQPQHF
TGTGCCAGCAGTTTGATTGGGGTTCGACAGCCCCAGCATTTT
>-|few|TRBJ1-1|TRBV6-2/TRBV6-3
CASKKGRTEAFF
TGTGCCAGCAAAAAGGGAAGGACTGAAGCTTTCTTT
>TRBD2|-|TRBJ2-7|TRBV12-3/TRBV12-4
CASGELAGSYEQYF
TGTGCCAGCGGGGAACTAGCGGGAAGTTACGAGCAGTACTTC
>-|many|TRBJ2-5|TRBV6-1
CASNEGRGTQYF
TGTGCCAGCAATGAGGGCAGGGGGACCCAGTACTTC
>TRBD1|-|TRBJ1-1|TRBV6-1
CASSVGQGSMNTEAFF
TGTGCCAGCAGTGTCGGACAGGGGTCGATGAACACTGAAGCTTTCTTT
>-|-|TRBJ1-2|TRBV12-3/TRBV12-4
CASSLVENGYTF
TGTGCCAGCAGTTTAGTGGAGAATGGCTACACCTTC
>-|few|TRBJ1-6|TRBV6-1
CASSDGRSNSPLHF
TGTGCCAGCTCCGACGGGCGGAGTAATTCACCCCTCCACTTT
>-|many|TRBJ2-7|TRBV13
CASSFLGGSYEQYF
TGTGCCAGCAGCTTCCTAGGAGGATCCTACGAGCAGTACTTC
>-|many|TRBJ1-5|TRBV15
CATSRGTVPYSNQPQHF
TGTGCCACCAGCAGAGGGACAGTACCATATAGCAATCAGCCCCAGCATTTT
>-|many|TRBJ2-5|TRBV6-1
CASSEGTNYKAVQETQYF
TGTGCCAGCAGCGAAGGGACGAACTATAAGGCGGTGCAAGAGACCCAGTACTTC